This T cell receptor (beta chain) comes out of a study of blood T cell repertoires in COVID-19. Using immunoSEQ multiplex PCR, the repertoire was profiled, and TCRdb retains in-frame clones only, with some absent. The table includes approximately 230,000 clones, 88% detected once. CDR1 and CDR2 (germline): SGHRS, YFSETQ. This CDR3 comprises 15 residues. V shed 4 bases, J shed 7 bases, and the junction held 12 bases outside the gene matches. The receptor's source is a woman between 50 and 59 years old with acute COVID-19. This sequence joins TRBV5-1 and TRBJ2-7; 9 positions match TRBD2. The sequencing input was PBMCs or T cells enriched from blood (not recorded which). This chain's CDR3 is CASSLEGAGGREQYF. CDR3 in DNA: TGCGCCAGCAGCCTGGAGGGAGCGGGAGGAAGGGAGCAGTACTTC.